This TCR beta chain was recovered during a study of control samples from healthy donors and cancer patients. Only in-frame clones appear in the TCRdb table, and some are missing; sequencing was by immunoSEQ multiplex PCR. The sample consists of 78,000 or so clones, approximately 84% of them appearing once. In this sample, this clone turned up a few times. The CDR3 totals 16 residues. Germline V gene lookup returns CDR1 SEHNR and CDR2 FQNEAQ (reference sequence). V was shortened by 4 bases and J by 1 base, with 16 bases between the two germline ends. The rearrangement links TRBV7-9 to TRBJ1-1; no clear D. This TCR derives from a woman in her 50s in good health. Input material: blood. CDR3 protein: CASSYLGGETNTEAFF. CDR3 DNA sequence: TGTGCCAGCAGCTACCTAGGTGGGGAAACGAACACTGAAGCTTTCTTT.